The clone carrying this T cell receptor beta chain has at least ten counts. Antigen unknown. The data were obtained in a study of T-cell reconstitution after alpha-beta-depleted transplantation in children. Study observations and caveats: From newly produced T cells came most of the T-cell counts and diversity one year after transplant. Surviving recipient cells, namely T cells and thymic progenitors, were the source of high day-60 TCRbeta diversity in some patients. It was reported that alpha-beta T cells came from several hundred expanded graft clones (about two months after transplant).

In germline, CDR1 is SQVTM, CDR2 ANQGSEA. CDR3 length: 13 amino acids. With 3 bases clipped from V and 5 bases from J, the junction kept 5 bases outside the gene matches. Researchers prepared the TCRbeta library using unique molecular identifiers, the study reports. TCRdb fed the PCR reads into MiXCR, producing one record per CDR3 protein. The sample has about 170,000 distinct CDR3 sequences, around 10% seen once. The receptor comes from a boy aged 2-15 years with acute myeloid leukemia, due to receive a stem cell transplant. The source was PBMCs, collected before TCRalphabeta/CD19-depleted stem cell transplant. The chain employs TRBV29-1 and TRBJ2-5; 8 bases map to TRBD2. DNA for the CDR3: TGCAGCGTTGAGCCGAGCGGGAGTGAGACCCAGTACTTC. Protein sequence: CSVEPSGSETQYF.